The table lists the clone carrying this TCR beta chain with a few counts. Its antigen is not identified. HTBI primers from iRepertoire and Arm-PCR of CDR3 regions yielded the TCR beta libraries. Via MiXCR, TCRdb re-called the multiplex PCR reads, giving one row per CDR3 protein. The sample lists about 200,000 distinct CDR3 sequences; approximately 18% were seen once. The data belong to a study of regulatory T cells in long-lasting Graves disease. Study outcomes and limitations: TRBV28 was favored in persistent disease, as were TRBJ1-2 and TRBJ2-5.

Documented time point: newly diagnosed GD, antithyroid drugs for less than 3 months. Generation of the TCR library employed RNA extracted from PBMCs. The CDR3 spans 17 residues. V lost 2 bases to trimming and J lost 2 bases, with 19 bases between them. The germline gives CDR1 SGHDT, CDR2 YYEEEE. The same data also contributed to another study, on T cells in Graves' hyperthyroidism and ophthalmopathy.

The specimen comprised peripheral blood mononuclear cells (PBMCs), sampled at new diagnosis, from a patient treated with antithyroid drugs. This TCR came from a woman aged 25-40 years with Graves disease. The chain carries TRBV5-6 and TRBJ2-5; tentative D call: TRBD1 (6 bases). The CDR3 DNA follows: TGTGCCAGCAGCTTATCCCCCGGGACATCTCTACAAGAGACCCAGTACTTC. This sequence encodes CASSLSPGTSLQETQYF.